A selection of T cell receptor beta chains follows, all from one sample in a study of T-cell memory formation after mild COVID-19. TCRdb re-called the 5' RACE reads through MiXCR, storing one row per CDR3 protein. The profile shows around 310,000 distinct CDR3 sequences, 20% to 25% of them singletons. Sequencing used PBMCs or a T cell subset sorted from them (not recorded which). Receptor source: a man aged 18 to 29 who had mild COVID-19 (a few samples of this study predate the infection). Cell type and time point are not known. Both conserved end residues are part of each CDR3. Fields, in order: clone size, J gene, V gene, D gene, CDR3 protein, CDR3 DNA. A D gene is named only where the DNA matches it firmly. Clone size is given for some rows only: seen once, a few or many times, or a class if the clone is expanded.

>NA|TRBJ2-2|TRBV5-1|TRBD2
CASSSGLASGELFF
TGCGCCAGCAGCTCGGGACTAGCCTCCGGGGAGCTGTTTTTT
>NA|TRBJ1-1|TRBV29-1|TRBD1
CSVEPGTGNTEAFF
TGCAGCGTTGAACCAGGGACAGGGAACACTGAAGCTTTCTTT
>NA|TRBJ1-1|TRBV7-6|TRBD1
CASSLTPGQGGPAAFF
TGTGCCAGCAGCTTAACACCCGGACAGGGCGGCCCGGCCGCTTTCTTT
>many|TRBJ2-1|TRBV5-1|TRBD2
CASSGRTSEGNEQFF
TGCGCCAGCAGCGGAAGGACTAGCGAGGGGAATGAGCAGTTCTTC
>NA|TRBJ2-5|TRBV6-5|TRBD2
CASSYSGGEQETQYF
TGTGCCAGCAGTTACAGCGGGGGAGAACAAGAGACCCAGTACTTC
>NA|TRBJ1-2|TRBV30|TRBD1
CAWSWRQGGYGYTF
TGTGCCTGGAGTTGGAGACAGGGGGGTTATGGCTACACCTTC
>many|TRBJ2-1|TRBV5-1|NA
CASSRDWDNEQFF
TGCGCCAGCAGCCGGGACTGGGACAATGAGCAGTTCTTC
>few|TRBJ2-6|TRBV5-1|TRBD1
CASSSGTDHFGANVLTF
TGCGCCAGCAGCTCCGGGACAGATCACTTTGGAGCCAACGTCCTGACTTTC
>few|TRBJ2-1|TRBV11-1|TRBD2
CASSPGGSSGGTNEQFF
TGTGCCAGCAGCCCTGGAGGGTCTAGCGGGGGGACTAATGAGCAGTTCTTC
>NA|TRBJ1-5|TRBV7-8|NA
CASTRRQPQHF
TGTGCCAGCACCCGTCGGCAGCCCCAGCATTTT
>few|TRBJ2-2|TRBV5-1|NA
CASSLVPDTGELFF
TGCGCCAGCAGCTTGGTCCCAGACACCGGGGAGCTGTTTTTT
>few|TRBJ2-7|TRBV12-3/TRBV12-4|TRBD2
CASSPGLDPLEQYF
TGTGCCAGCAGCCCGGGACTAGACCCTCTCGAGCAGTACTTC
>NA|TRBJ1-1|TRBV11-2|TRBD1
CASSGSGGAYTEAFF
TGTGCCAGCAGCGGATCAGGGGGCGCTTACACTGAAGCTTTCTTT
>NA|TRBJ2-1|TRBV4-3|TRBD1
CASSGTEWNEQFF
TGCGCCAGCTCAGGGACAGAGTGGAATGAGCAGTTCTTC
>NA|TRBJ2-3|TRBV20-1|TRBD2
CSAREVLAGGADTQYF
TGCAGTGCTAGAGAAGTGTTAGCGGGGGGTGCAGATACGCAGTATTTT
>few|TRBJ2-3|TRBV20-1|TRBD1
CSAPDRAMDTQYF
TGCAGTGCTCCGGACAGGGCGATGGATACGCAGTATTTT
>NA|TRBJ1-5|TRBV7-3|TRBD1
CASSSDRGQPQHF
TGTGCCAGCAGCTCTGACAGGGGTCAGCCCCAGCATTTT
>NA|TRBJ2-7|TRBV12-3/TRBV12-4|NA
CASSLRGTASYEQYF
TGTGCCAGCAGTCTAAGGGGGACGGCGTCCTACGAGCAGTACTTC
>NA|TRBJ2-2|TRBV5-1|NA
CASSRDQVNTGELFF
TGCGCCAGCAGTCGAGACCAGGTGAACACCGGGGAGCTGTTTTTT
>few|TRBJ1-2|TRBV7-2|NA
CASSQRVGGGYTF
TGTGCCAGCAGCCAACGTGTAGGGGGTGGCTACACCTTC
>NA|TRBJ1-4|TRBV12-3/TRBV12-4|NA
CASSSGDIRGGNRLFF
TGTGCCAGCAGTTCGGGGGACATACGCGGGGGAAATAGACTGTTTTTT
>NA|TRBJ2-2|TRBV7-9|NA
CASSSTSYTGELFF
TGTGCCAGCAGCTCCACTAGTTACACCGGGGAGCTGTTTTTT
>few|TRBJ1-3|TRBV12-3/TRBV12-4|NA
CASSFLAPGNTIYF
TGTGCCAGCAGTTTCTTAGCTCCTGGAAACACCATATATTTT
>NA|TRBJ1-5|TRBV24-1|TRBD1
CATSRGSGPQHF
TGTGCCACCAGCAGGGGGTCGGGGCCCCAGCATTTT
>few|TRBJ1-5|TRBV5-1|NA
CASSSGMTGANQPQHF
TGCGCCAGCAGCTCCGGAATGACAGGAGCAAATCAGCCCCAGCATTTT
>few|TRBJ1-2|TRBV29-1|NA
CSVEEWTSRGYTF
TGCAGCGTTGAAGAATGGACCTCCCGGGGCTACACCTTC
>NA|TRBJ2-1|TRBV11-2|NA
CASSTSGGGYNEQFF
TGTGCCAGCAGCACTTCGGGGGGCGGCTACAATGAGCAGTTCTTC
>few|TRBJ1-1|TRBV7-8|NA
CASSQTSGGSQAFF
TGTGCCAGCAGCCAGACGTCCGGCGGCTCCCAAGCTTTCTTT
>NA|TRBJ1-3|TRBV20-1|NA
CSAVPDGNSGNTIYF
TGCAGTGCTGTACCCGACGGGAACTCTGGAAACACCATATATTTT
>many|TRBJ2-4|TRBV20-1|NA
CSAGSFRNIQYF
TGCAGTGCTGGTTCTTTTCGAAACATTCAGTACTTC
>NA|TRBJ2-1|TRBV6-2/TRBV6-3|TRBD2
CASSPLGLAGGNEQFF
TGTGCCAGCAGCCCCTTGGGACTAGCGGGGGGTAATGAGCAGTTCTTC
>NA|TRBJ1-4|TRBV4-1|NA
CASSARPGGDEKLFF
TGCGCCAGCAGTGCCCGACCAGGAGGGGATGAAAAACTGTTTTTT
>many|TRBJ1-2|TRBV6-5|NA
CASSYSGARAYGYTF
TGTGCCAGCAGTTACTCCGGGGCACGAGCCTATGGCTACACCTTC
>few|TRBJ2-2|TRBV12-3/TRBV12-4|TRBD1
CASSWTGAGELFF
TGTGCCAGCAGCTGGACAGGGGCCGGGGAGCTGTTTTTT
>few|TRBJ1-2|TRBV29-1|NA
CSVQSGYGYTF
TGCAGCGTGCAGTCAGGGTATGGCTACACCTTC
>few|TRBJ1-2|TRBV6-1|NA
CASSTQGVGNGYTF
TGTGCCAGCAGCACTCAGGGAGTTGGGAATGGCTACACCTTC
>NA|TRBJ2-3|TRBV7-8|NA
CASSHSQYISSTDTQYF
TGTGCCAGCAGCCACTCCCAGTATATCTCTAGCACAGATACGCAGTATTTT
>few|TRBJ2-4|TRBV2|NA
CASSAPLPNIQYF
TGTGCCAGCAGTGCCCCCCTTCCAAACATTCAGTACTTC
>few|TRBJ1-1|TRBV10-3|NA
CAISQSETEAFF
TGTGCCATCAGTCAATCGGAAACTGAAGCTTTCTTT
>NA|TRBJ2-1|TRBV5-1|TRBD2
CASSPSGGAYEQFF
TGCGCCAGCTCACCTAGCGGGGGGGCCTATGAGCAGTTCTTC
>NA|TRBJ1-2|TRBV30|NA
CARDRGHYGYTF
TGTGCCCGGGACCGAGGCCACTATGGCTACACCTTC
>few|TRBJ2-3|TRBV10-3|NA
CAIKKGGTDTQYF
TGTGCCATCAAAAAGGGTGGCACAGATACGCAGTATTTT
>NA|TRBJ2-5|TRBV5-1|NA
CASSLWSKEETQYF
TGCGCCAGCAGCTTGTGGTCGAAAGAAGAGACCCAGTACTTC
>many|TRBJ2-5|TRBV5-1|NA
CASSLGWSDSSKETQYF
TGCGCCAGCAGCTTGGGGTGGTCGGACAGTTCAAAGGAGACCCAGTACTTC
>NA|TRBJ1-5|TRBV7-8|NA
CASSFGQSNQPQHF
TGTGCCAGCAGCTTCGGCCAGTCGAATCAGCCCCAGCATTTT
>many|TRBJ2-3|TRBV5-1|NA
CASSLGARGDTQYF
TGCGCCAGCAGCTTGGGGGCCCGGGGCGACACGCAGTATTTT
>NA|TRBJ2-7|TRBV10-3|NA
CAIREGQPYEQYF
TGTGCCATCAGGGAGGGACAGCCCTACGAGCAGTACTTC
>few|TRBJ2-7|TRBV18|NA
CASSLDRPSEQYF
TGTGCCAGCTCTCTCGACAGACCCTCCGAGCAGTACTTC
>many|TRBJ2-3|TRBV7-3|NA
CASSLTGSHTDTQYF
TGTGCCAGCAGCTTAACGGGTAGCCACACAGATACGCAGTATTTT
>few|TRBJ1-4|TRBV21-1|NA
CASRLKEGGAGWEKLFF
TGTGCCAGCAGACTAAAAGAAGGGGGGGCAGGATGGGAAAAACTGTTTTTT
>NA|TRBJ2-4|TRBV27|NA
CASSFLGSPKNIQYF
TGTGCCAGCAGTTTTCTGGGGTCACCCAAAAACATTCAGTACTTC
>NA|TRBJ2-3|TRBV5-1|NA
CASSLIASSSTDTQYF
TGCGCCAGCAGCTTGATAGCGTCTTCTAGCACAGATACGCAGTATTTT